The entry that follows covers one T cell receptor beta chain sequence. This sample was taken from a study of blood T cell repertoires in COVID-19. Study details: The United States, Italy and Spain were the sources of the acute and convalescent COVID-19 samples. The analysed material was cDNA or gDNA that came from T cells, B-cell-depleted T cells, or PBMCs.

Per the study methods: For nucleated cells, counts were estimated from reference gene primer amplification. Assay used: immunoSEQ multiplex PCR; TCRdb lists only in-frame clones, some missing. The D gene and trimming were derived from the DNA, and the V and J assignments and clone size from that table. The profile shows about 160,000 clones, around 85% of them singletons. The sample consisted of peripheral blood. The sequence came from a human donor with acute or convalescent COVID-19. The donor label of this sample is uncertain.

The DNA of the CDR3 is TGCGCCAGCAGCCTCGGGGGGTTCTATAGCAATCAGCCCCAGCATTTT. It encodes CASSLGGFYSNQPQHF. The chain has TRBV5-1 and TRBJ1-5, with a weak D call TRBD1 (5 bases). CDR3 size: 16 residues. Trimming cost V 4 bases and J 0 bases, with 14 bases left between them. Looked up from germline, CDR1 is SGHRS and CDR2 is YFSETQ.